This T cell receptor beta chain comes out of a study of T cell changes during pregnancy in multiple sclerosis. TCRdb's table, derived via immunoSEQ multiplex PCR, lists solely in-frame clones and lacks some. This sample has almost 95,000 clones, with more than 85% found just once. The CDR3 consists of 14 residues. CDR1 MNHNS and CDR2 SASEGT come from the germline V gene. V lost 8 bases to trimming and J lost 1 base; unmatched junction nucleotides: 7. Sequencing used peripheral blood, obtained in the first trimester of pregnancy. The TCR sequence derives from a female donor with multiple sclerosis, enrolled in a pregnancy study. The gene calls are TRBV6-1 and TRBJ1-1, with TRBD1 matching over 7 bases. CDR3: CASQQGMGNTEAFF. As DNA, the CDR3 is TGTGCCAGCCAACAGGGGATGGGGAACACTGAAGCTTTCTTT.